Following are 13 T cell receptor beta chains from one sample sequenced in a study of blood T cells in healthy people across ages. Using a J-beta primer mix together with a sample-barcoded 5' primer, a second PCR was run for about 6 to 12 cycles. In TCRdb, the 5' RACE reads were re-called with MiXCR into one record per CDR3 protein. The sample consists of around 1,700,000 distinct CDR3 sequences, 28% of them appearing once. The sample was blood. Receptor source: a woman aged 30 to 39 in good health.

In the case of this clonotype: Given a much more abundant clone one base away, this may be a read error. The chain combines TRBV9 with TRBJ1-2, with TRBD1 as a possible D gene (5 bases). V gave up 4 bases and J gave up 7 bases, with 14 bases separating them. CDR1 SGDLS and CDR2 YYNGEE come from the germline V gene. The length of the CDR3 is 13 residues. CDR3 nucleotides: TGTGCCAGCAGCTACCAGGGTGCGGCTGGCTACACCTTC. Its protein is CASSYQGAAGYTF.

The rearrangement joins TRBV20-1 to TRBJ1-1; D is possibly TRBD1 (5 bases). The germline V gene encodes CDR1 DFQATT and CDR2 SNEGSKA (reference sequence). The CDR3 runs 12 residues. V lost 2 bases, J lost 6 bases, and 10 bases lay in between. The CDR3 DNA follows: TGCAGTGCTAGACAGGGCGTCTCTGAAGCTTTCTTT. This sequence encodes CSARQGVSEAFF.

The chain couples TRBV20-1 to TRBJ1-1; D unclear. This CDR3 has 10 residues. Looked up from germline, CDR1 is DFQATT and CDR2 is SNEGSKA (reference sequence). Between the trimmed V and J ends, which lost 3 bases and 3 bases, there was a span of 2 bases. The CDR3 nucleotides are TGCAGTGCTAGTTACACTGAAGCTTTCTTT. This sequence encodes CSASYTEAFF.

In its sample, this clonotype was seen many times. The CDR3 sequence: CASSGWDSYNEQFF. DNA for the CDR3: TGTGCCAGCAGCGGATGGGATTCATACAATGAGCAGTTCTTC. J is TRBJ2-1 and V is TRBV9; no clear D gene. The CDR3 spans 14 residues. V was trimmed by 3 bases and J by 4 bases, leaving 11 bases between them. Germline V gives CDR1 SGDLS, CDR2 YYNGEE.

The rearrangement links TRBV13 to TRBJ2-1; TRBD2 agrees at 10 bases. The end of the DNA aligns better with TRBJ2-7, so the J call may be wrong. The germline V gene has CDR1 PRHDT and CDR2 FYEKMQ (reference sequence). The CDR3 has 19 amino acids. DNA of the CDR3: TGTGCCAGCAGCGGGGGGGCTAGCGGGGGAACCAGCTCCTACAATGAGCAGTACTTC. Translating it yields CASSGGASGGTSSYNEQYF.

Concerning this clonotype: This sequence may be a read error, since a much larger clone differs from it by one base. The chain couples TRBV5-1 to TRBJ2-6; 9 nucleotides agree with TRBD1. The CDR3 sequence is 17 residues long. The germline V gene encodes CDR1 SGHRS and CDR2 YFSETQ. The CDR3 nucleotides read TGCGCCAGCAGCCCGAGGGGACAGGGACTTGGGGCCAACGTCCCGACTTTC. Protein: CASSPRGQGLGANVPTF.

The chain uses TRBV29-1 and TRBJ1-4, with TRBD1 as a possible D gene (6 bases). The germline gives CDR1 SQVTM, CDR2 ANQGSEA. CDR3 size: 15 residues. V lost 4 bases and J lost 8, with 20 bases in between. This chain's CDR3 is CSVAGKTGRGEKLFF. Written as DNA, the CDR3 is TGCAGCGTTGCCGGCAAAACAGGGAGAGGCGAAAAACTGTTTTTT.

This clonotype was found once. CDR3 sequence (DNA): TGCGCCAGCAGCCAAGATAGGAGTATCCCTGAAGCTTTCTTT. This gives the protein CASSQDRSIPEAFF. This chain joins TRBV4-3 and TRBJ1-1; no reliable D call. Germline V CDR1 and CDR2: LGHNA, YSLEER. The CDR3 contains 14 residues. V lost 0 bases to trimming and J lost 6 bases, with 11 bases between them.

The rearrangement links TRBV20-1 to TRBJ2-3, with TRBD2 as a possible D gene (5 bases). The germline gives CDR1 DFQATT, CDR2 SNEGSKA (reference sequence). The length of the CDR3 is 13 residues. V was clipped by 6 bases and J by 2 bases, with 12 bases between them. CDR3 sequence: CSAGREYTDTQYF. CDR3 sequence (DNA): TGCAGTGCCGGACGGGAATACACAGATACGCAGTATTTT.

This clonotype has only one observation. The chain has TRBV12-3 or TRBV12-4 and TRBJ2-2; a possible D gene is TRBD1 (6 bases). The CDR3 covers 14 residues. Trimming took off 6 bases at V and 2 bases at J, with 10 bases between the two ends. Written as DNA, the CDR3 is TGTGCCAGCAGGCACAGGGATAACACCGGGGAGCTGTTTTTT. Residues: CASRHRDNTGELFF.

This clonotype was counted only a few times. J is TRBJ1-1 and V is TRBV7-6; D gene unclear. Germline CDR1 reads SGHVS; CDR2 reads FNYEAQ. V was pared by 0 bases and J by 2 bases, with 19 bases between. The CDR3 sequence is 18 residues long. The CDR3 region has the DNA TGTGCCAGCAGCTTAGCCGAGACCCTCGGTACAGCCAACACTGAAGCTTTCTTT. Translating it yields CASSLAETLGTANTEAFF.

The J gene is TRBJ2-5, the V gene TRBV30; TRBD2 might be the D (6 bases). Per the germline V gene, CDR1 is GTSNPN and CDR2 is SVGIG (reference sequence). The length of the CDR3 is 13 residues. V lost 0 bases and J lost 5, with 10 bases in between. The CDR3 nucleotides read TGTGCCTGGAGTGTACGCGGGATTGAGACCCAGTACTTC. Translated, it gives CAWSVRGIETQYF.

At least ten counts were recorded for this clonotype. The rearrangement links TRBV4-2 to TRBJ2-7, with 7 bases fitting TRBD1. The ends lost 3 bases at V and 5 bases at J; junction bases unmatched: 7. The CDR3 is 14 amino acids. CDR1 and CDR2 (germline): LGHNA, YNFKEQ. This CDR3 is CASSQVQGTHEQYF. The CDR3 nucleotides read TGTGCCAGCAGCCAGGTACAGGGGACCCACGAGCAGTACTTC.